The present TCR beta chain was sequenced within a study of vaccination and CD4 T cells after COVID-19. Whole-study context: From HCoV-229E, HCoV-OC43, HCoV-NL63 and SARS-CoV-2, overlapping spike peptides were used to stimulate the cells.

For this clonotype: Its antigen is still unknown.

Treatment defined: approximately 10-day PBMC culture with coronavirus spike peptide pools or control peptides (ViraFEST assay). First, ViraFEST expanded antigen-specific T cells with peptide pools, and next it sequenced the TCRs. This CDR3 spans 15 amino acids. CDR1 SGHNT and CDR2 YENEEA come from the germline V gene. V dropped 4 bases and J dropped 5; count of bases not matched to a gene: 4. With the Oncomine TCR Beta short-read assay, DNA from cultured CD4+ T cells was sequenced. TCRdb reprocessed the PCR reads with MiXCR, giving one entry per CDR3 protein. This sample has roughly 14,000 distinct CDR3 sequences, with roughly 50% found just once.

The receptor was derived from a human donor with COVID-19. The rearrangement joins TRBV11-3 to TRBJ2-2, with 10 bases aligning to TRBD1. The specimen was cultured CD4+ T cells from blood, collected after SARS-CoV-2 vaccination. The CDR3 sequence: CASSSDRGRTGELFF. Here the CDR3 DNA reads TGTGCCAGCAGCTCTGACAGGGGGCGGACCGGGGAGCTGTTTTTT.